These T cell receptor beta chains were read from a single sample in a study of blood T cell repertoires in COVID-19. This table comes from immunoSEQ multiplex PCR, and its TCRdb copy is limited to in-frame clones, with some not included. The sample records around 500,000 clones, 70% to 90% being singletons. Material: PBMCs or T cells enriched from blood (not recorded which). These TCRs come from a woman in her sixties who had recovered from COVID-19. Each CDR3 is given with its conserved first and last residue. Fields, in order: CDR3 protein, CDR3 DNA, V gene, J gene, clone size, D gene. The D gene is left open where the match is weak. Rows may omit the clone size; those that give it use once, few, many or a size class.

CDR3 protein: CASSSFQETQYF; CDR3 DNA: TGTGCCAGCAGTTCGTTTCAAGAGACCCAGTACTTC; V gene: TRBV13; J gene: TRBJ2-5; clone size: -; D gene: -
CDR3 protein: CASSDNRRGPYGYTF; CDR3 DNA: TGTGCCAGCAGCGATAATCGCAGGGGTCCCTATGGCTACACCTTC; V gene: TRBV5-4; J gene: TRBJ1-2; clone size: once; D gene: -
CDR3 protein: CASTRRGGRRGTGELFF; CDR3 DNA: TGTGCCAGCACTCGACGGGGGGGGCGCCGGGGAACCGGGGAGCTGTTTTTT; V gene: TRBV7-2; J gene: TRBJ2-2; clone size: -; D gene: TRBD2
CDR3 protein: CASSLTGTSGGRDEQFF; CDR3 DNA: TGCGCCAGCAGCTTGACCGGGACTAGCGGGGGTAGGGATGAGCAGTTCTTC; V gene: TRBV5-1; J gene: TRBJ2-1; clone size: once; D gene: TRBD2
CDR3 protein: CASSRKDSTEAFF; CDR3 DNA: TGTGCCAGCTCACGCAAGGACTCCACTGAAGCTTTCTTT; V gene: TRBV18; J gene: TRBJ1-1; clone size: -; D gene: -
CDR3 protein: CASSPGGGTDTQYF; CDR3 DNA: TGTGCCAGCAGCCCCGGAGGAGGCACAGATACGCAGTATTTT; V gene: TRBV3-1/TRBV3-2; J gene: TRBJ2-3; clone size: once; D gene: -
CDR3 protein: CASLRKPYRAGALTDTQYF; CDR3 DNA: TGTGCCAGCCTCAGAAAGCCCTACCGAGCAGGGGCTTTGACAGATACGCAGTATTTT; V gene: TRBV27; J gene: TRBJ2-3; clone size: -; D gene: -
CDR3 protein: CASSVSGQTGELFF; CDR3 DNA: TGTGCCAGCAGCGTTAGCGGGCAAACCGGGGAGCTGTTTTTT; V gene: TRBV9; J gene: TRBJ2-2; clone size: -; D gene: TRBD2
CDR3 protein: CASRNGTALQSSYNEQFF; CDR3 DNA: TGTGCCAGCAGGAACGGGACAGCCCTACAGAGCTCCTACAATGAGCAGTTCTTC; V gene: TRBV7-8; J gene: TRBJ2-1; clone size: once; D gene: TRBD1
CDR3 protein: CATSLRGGRLDNEQFF; CDR3 DNA: TGTGCCACCAGTTTACGGGGGGGCCGGCTAGACAATGAGCAGTTCTTC; V gene: TRBV24-1; J gene: TRBJ2-1; clone size: -; D gene: TRBD2
CDR3 protein: CASSLKNRHTEAFF; CDR3 DNA: TGTGCCAGCAGTTTAAAAAACAGACACACTGAAGCTTTCTTT; V gene: TRBV27; J gene: TRBJ1-1; clone size: -; D gene: -
CDR3 protein: CASSVLAGGPGGELFF; CDR3 DNA: TGTGCCAGCAGTGTGCTAGCGGGGGGGCCCGGCGGGGAGCTGTTTTTT; V gene: TRBV2; J gene: TRBJ2-2; clone size: -; D gene: TRBD2
CDR3 protein: CALDRGRGDTQYF; CDR3 DNA: TGTGCCTTAGACAGGGGGCGAGGAGATACGCAGTATTTT; V gene: TRBV30; J gene: TRBJ2-3; clone size: -; D gene: TRBD1
CDR3 protein: CASSLGPAGASYNEQFF; CDR3 DNA: TGTGCCAGCAGCTTAGGGCCAGCGGGGGCCTCCTACAATGAGCAGTTCTTC; V gene: TRBV7-6; J gene: TRBJ2-1; clone size: -; D gene: TRBD2
CDR3 protein: CASSIKRGRSNEKLFF; CDR3 DNA: TGTGCCAGCAGCATAAAGCGTGGCCGATCTAATGAAAAACTGTTTTTT; V gene: TRBV21-1; J gene: TRBJ1-4; clone size: -; D gene: -
CDR3 protein: CASGLKGEAFF; CDR3 DNA: TGTGCTAGTGGTTTGAAGGGGGAAGCTTTCTTT; V gene: TRBV12-5; J gene: TRBJ1-1; clone size: -; D gene: -
CDR3 protein: CASSPRAGNTEAFF; CDR3 DNA: TGTGCCAGCAGTCCTCGGGCGGGGAACACTGAAGCTTTCTTT; V gene: TRBV6-5; J gene: TRBJ1-1; clone size: -; D gene: -
CDR3 protein: CAWSVPRVEETQYF; CDR3 DNA: TGTGCCTGGAGTGTACCCAGGGTAGAGGAGACCCAGTACTTC; V gene: TRBV30; J gene: TRBJ2-5; clone size: -; D gene: -
CDR3 protein: CASSPGTSDSPLHF; CDR3 DNA: TGTGCCAGCAGCCCCGGGACATCCGACTCACCCCTCCACTTT; V gene: TRBV5-5; J gene: TRBJ1-6; clone size: -; D gene: -
CDR3 protein: CASSLGQGNQPQHF; CDR3 DNA: TGTGCCAGCAGCTTAGGACAGGGGAATCAGCCCCAGCATTTT; V gene: TRBV13; J gene: TRBJ1-5; clone size: -; D gene: TRBD1
CDR3 protein: CASSDTDPNQPQHF; CDR3 DNA: TGTGCCAGCAGTGATACAGATCCGAATCAGCCCCAGCATTTT; V gene: TRBV2; J gene: TRBJ1-5; clone size: -; D gene: -
CDR3 protein: CASTGGTWSYNEQFF; CDR3 DNA: TGTGCCAGCACTGGAGGTACTTGGTCCTACAATGAGCAGTTCTTC; V gene: TRBV27; J gene: TRBJ2-1; clone size: -; D gene: -
CDR3 protein: CASSYGTGGNTIYF; CDR3 DNA: TGTGCCAGCAGTTACGGGACAGGGGGAAACACCATATATTTT; V gene: TRBV2; J gene: TRBJ1-3; clone size: -; D gene: TRBD1
CDR3 protein: CASSNHRDSYGYTF; CDR3 DNA: TGTGCCAGTAGTAACCACCGGGACAGCTATGGCTACACCTTC; V gene: TRBV19; J gene: TRBJ1-2; clone size: -; D gene: TRBD1